Below are 5 T cell receptor beta chains sequenced from a single sample in a study of post-analysis software for immune sequencing data. TCR beta cDNA libraries had unique molecular identifiers. TCRdb processed the PCR reads anew with MiXCR; each CDR3 protein has one entry. The sample carries approximately 690,000 distinct CDR3 sequences, 55% to 70% recorded once. Their cognate antigens are unknown. Findings and caveats of the study: With TRBV5-6, TRBV5-1 and TRBV20-1 included, roughly five TRBV segments were more frequent in patients than in controls.

The sample comprised blood. Source of these receptors: a girl aged 2-10 years with multiple sclerosis.

This rearrangement joins TRBV6-1 to TRBJ2-7; D not resolved. The CDR3 has 13 residues. Germline V gene data show CDR1 as MNHNS and CDR2 as SASEGT. The ends were cut back, 3 bases at V and 3 bases at J, with 9 bases in the middle. The CDR3 sequence: CASSDGRLYEQYF. As DNA, the CDR3 is TGTGCCAGCAGTGATGGACGTCTCTACGAGCAGTACTTC.

The chain employs TRBV12-3 or TRBV12-4 and TRBJ1-2; unclear D gene. V was pared by 4 bases and J by 7 bases, with 7 bases between. This CDR3 comprises 11 residues. CDR3 residues: CASSSTCGYTF. The DNA of the CDR3 is TGTGCCAGCAGTTCCACTTGTGGCTACACCTTC.

The V gene is TRBV6-6, the J gene TRBJ2-4, with 12 bases aligning to TRBD2. The CDR3 spans 17 residues. The V gene end was trimmed by 8 bases and the J gene end by 0 bases; junction bases not matched to a gene: 8. CDR1 is MNHNY and CDR2 is SVGAGI in the germline V gene (reference sequence). CDR3 coding DNA: TGTGCCAGCGAAGGACTAGCGGGAATCTCAGCCAAAAACATTCAGTACTTC. Translating gives CASEGLAGISAKNIQYF.

The chain couples TRBV6-1 to TRBJ1-4, with D maybe TRBD1 (5 bases). V lost 4 bases, J lost 10 bases, and 16 bases lay in between. The CDR3 consists of 14 residues. In germline, CDR1 is MNHNS, CDR2 SASEGT. The CDR3 coding sequence is TGTGCCAGCAGTGGGGACCCCAGCGCAGGAAAACTGTTTTTT. This translates into CASSGDPSAGKLFF.

The chain carries TRBV4-1 and TRBJ2-1; unclear D gene. Germline V CDR1 and CDR2: MGHRA, YSYEKL. V was cut by 7 bases and J by 8 bases, with 15 bases left in between. This CDR3 has 13 residues. CDR3 nucleotide sequence: TGCGCCAGCAAGGAGACTTCTTCCGATGAGCAGTTCTTC. Protein: CASKETSSDEQFF.